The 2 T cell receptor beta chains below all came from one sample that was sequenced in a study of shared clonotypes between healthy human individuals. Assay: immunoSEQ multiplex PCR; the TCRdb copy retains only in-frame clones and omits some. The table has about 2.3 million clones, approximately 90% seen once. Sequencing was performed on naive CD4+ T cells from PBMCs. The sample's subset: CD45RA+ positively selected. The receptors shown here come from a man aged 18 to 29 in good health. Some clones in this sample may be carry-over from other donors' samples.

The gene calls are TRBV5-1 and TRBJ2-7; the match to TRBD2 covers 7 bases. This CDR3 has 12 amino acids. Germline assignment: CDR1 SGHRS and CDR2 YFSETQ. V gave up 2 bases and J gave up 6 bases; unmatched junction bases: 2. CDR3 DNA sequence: TGCGCCAGCAGCTTTGGGGAGGGCGAGCAGTACTTC. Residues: CASSFGEGEQYF.

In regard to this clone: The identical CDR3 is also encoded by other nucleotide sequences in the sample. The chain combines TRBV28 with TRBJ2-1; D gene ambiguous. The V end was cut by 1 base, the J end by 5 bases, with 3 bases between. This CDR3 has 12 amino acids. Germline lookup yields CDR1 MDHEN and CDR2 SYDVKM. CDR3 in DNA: TGTGCCAGCAGTTTATTGCACAATGAGCAGTTCTTC. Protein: CASSLLHNEQFF.